The 15 T cell receptor beta chains listed next were all sequenced from one sample in a study of CD8 T cells in Susac syndrome (dated by TCRdb to the late 2010s). Library preparation used the immunoSEQ multiplex PCR assay. RNA was extracted with the RNeasy kit and roughly 0.45 to 1 ug was reverse transcribed using random hexamers. TCRdb took the public reads, trimmed them with fastp at Q25, ran MiXCR for clone calling and kept in-frame beta chains. Merged by CDR3 protein, the rows form single entries marked with the most common genes and DNA. The sample table contains 200,000 to 250,000 distinct CDR3 sequences; only one count was recorded for 90% to 95% of them. Together, the top ten hold roughly 0.072% of the sample. Material: CD4+ T cells from PBMCs. The receptor source for this set is a human donor with multiple sclerosis.

V usage is TRBV2 and J usage is TRBJ1-1; D not certain. From germline, CDR1 is SNHLY and CDR2 FYNNEI. The germline V and J ends were trimmed by 6 bases and 7 bases, with 9 bases remaining between them. This CDR3 region has 11 residues. The CDR3 coding sequence is TGTGCCAGCAGCCCCTTATATGAAGCTTTCTTT. It translates to CASSPLYEAFF.

The J gene is TRBJ1-3, the V gene TRBV24-1; D remains ambiguous. Per the germline V gene, CDR1 is KGHDR and CDR2 is SFDVKD. The length of the CDR3 is 17 residues. Trimming left V 3 bases short and J 0 bases short, with 14 bases between. The CDR3 DNA reads as TGTGCCACCAGTGATCCCTCCGGACCGACCTCTGGAAACACCATATATTTT. Translated, it gives CATSDPSGPTSGNTIYF.

This rearrangement joins TRBV20-1 to TRBJ2-3; D is undetermined. CDR3 length: 14 amino acids. Germline CDR1 is DFQATT and CDR2 is SNEGSKA (reference sequence). V lost 3 bases and J lost 0, with 10 bases in between. CDR3 DNA sequence: TGCAGTGCTAGCGTCCTAAGCAGCACAGATACGCAGTATTTT. This translates into CSASVLSSTDTQYF.

The chain employs TRBV27 and TRBJ2-1, with D perhaps matching TRBD2 (6 bases). V was cut by 5 bases and J by 0 bases, with 29 bases left in between. Germline V gene lookup returns CDR1 MNHEY and CDR2 SMNVEV (reference sequence). The length of the CDR3 is 21 residues. The chain's CDR3 is CASSPITPGLATISSYNEQFF. CDR3 in DNA: TGTGCCAGCAGTCCCATCACTCCGGGCCTAGCGACAATCAGCTCCTACAATGAGCAGTTCTTC.

V gene TRBV12-3 or TRBV12-4 combines with J gene TRBJ2-2; possibly TRBD2 for D (5 bases). The V end was cut by 5 bases, the J end by 4 bases, with 14 bases between. This CDR3 contains 15 residues. The CDR3 DNA sequence: TGTGCCAGCAGTCCCGGGATCTTCTCCACCGGGGAGCTGTTTTTT. It yields the protein CASSPGIFSTGELFF.

V is TRBV12-3 or TRBV12-4 and J is TRBJ1-2, with 9 bases identical to TRBD1. V shed 3 bases, J shed 7 bases, and the junction held 6 bases outside the gene matches. CDR3 length: 14 amino acids. The CDR3 protein is CASSLWTGEAGYTF. For the CDR3, the DNA is TGTGCCAGCAGTTTGTGGACAGGGGAAGCTGGCTACACCTTC.

The gene calls are TRBV5-1 and TRBJ1-3, with D unresolved. Germline V gene data show CDR1 as SGHRS and CDR2 as YFSETQ. V was pared by 0 bases and J by 7 bases, with 14 bases between. The CDR3 is made up of 15 amino acids. CDR3 loop: CASSLDSPSGNTIYF. CDR3 DNA: TGCGCCAGCAGCTTGGACAGTCCTTCCGGGAACACCATATATTTT. Variable domain in full (rest from reference TRBV5-1 and TRBJ1-3): KAGVTQTPRYLIKTRGQQVTLSCSPISGHRSVSWYQQTPGQGLQFLFEYFSETQRNKGNFPGRFSGRQFSNSRSEMNVSTLELGDSALYLCASSLDSPSGNTIYFGEGSWLTVV.

The chain links TRBV3-1 to TRBJ2-1, with 7 bases lining up with TRBD1. The CDR3 runs 14 residues. With 3 bases clipped from V and 6 bases from J, the junction kept 5 bases outside the gene matches. The germline V gene encodes CDR1 LGHDT and CDR2 YNNKEL (reference sequence). The CDR3 is CASSQRGLANEQFF. CDR3 sequence (DNA): TGTGCCAGCAGCCAGAGGGGGCTAGCCAATGAGCAGTTCTTC.

The gene calls are TRBV3-1 and TRBJ2-2, with D possibly TRBD2 on 5 matching bases. V lost 3 bases and J lost 1, with 6 bases in between. The CDR3 runs 14 residues. The germline V gene has CDR1 LGHDT and CDR2 YNNKEL (reference sequence). The CDR3 bases are TGTGCCAGCAGCCACAGCGGGAACACCGGGGAGCTGTTTTTT. Translated, it gives CASSHSGNTGELFF.

J is TRBJ1-2 and V is TRBV20-1; D gene uncertain. The CDR3 contains 14 residues. Trimming shortened V by 2 bases and J by 2 bases, and 12 bases separated the two germline ends. Germline V CDR1 and CDR2: DFQATT, SNEGSKA (reference sequence). As DNA, the CDR3 is TGCAGTGCTAGAAATCGGGGATCGAACTATGGCTACACCTTC. It yields the protein CSARNRGSNYGYTF.

The rearrangement links TRBV5-1 to TRBJ2-3, with D possibly being TRBD1 (6 bases). The CDR3 is made up of 15 amino acids. Per the germline V gene, CDR1 is SGHRS and CDR2 is YFSETQ. Trimming shortened V by 0 bases and J by 6 bases, and 14 bases separated the two germline ends. The CDR3 is CASSLEQGPTDTQYF. The CDR3 DNA follows: TGCGCCAGCAGCTTGGAACAGGGCCCCACGGATACGCAGTATTTT.

The gene calls are TRBV25-1 and TRBJ1-5, with 11 bases fitting TRBD1. J was trimmed by 6 bases and V by 11 bases; bases with no gene match: 9. CDR1 MGHDK and CDR2 SYGVNS come from the germline V gene. There are 14 residues in the CDR3. The CDR3 loop reads CACSGQGGRQPQHF. In DNA form, the CDR3 reads TGTGCCTGCTCGGGACAGGGGGGGCGTCAGCCCCAGCATTTT.

The chain has TRBV6-5 and TRBJ1-2; 7 nucleotides align to TRBD1. Germline lookup yields CDR1 MNHEY and CDR2 SVGAGI. The trim removed 8 bases at V and 2 bases at J, leaving 11 bases unmatched. The CDR3 spans 15 residues. The CDR3 coding sequence is TGTGCCAGCGGGCGGACAGGAAGAGTGAACTATGGCTACACCTTC. Amino acid sequence: CASGRTGRVNYGYTF.

J is TRBJ2-5 and V is TRBV3-1; no clear D. This CDR3 contains 11 residues. Between the trimmed V and J ends, which lost 6 bases and 5 bases, there was a span of 7 bases. Germline V gene lookup returns CDR1 LGHDT and CDR2 YNNKEL (reference sequence). CDR3 region: CASSGVETQYF. In DNA, the CDR3 is TGTGCCAGCAGTGGGGTCGAGACCCAGTACTTC.

The CDR3 reads CASSHGDRGPGANVLTF. The CDR3 region has the DNA TGTGCCAGCAGCCATGGAGACAGGGGGCCTGGGGCCAACGTCCTGACTTTC. The chain carries TRBV3-1 and TRBJ2-6; 10 nucleotides line up with TRBD1. Germline lookup yields CDR1 LGHDT and CDR2 YNNKEL (reference sequence). Germline trimming cut 3 bases from V and 2 bases from J; bases unmatched to any gene: 4. The CDR3 runs to 17 residues.